The 23 T cell receptor beta chains in this list originate from one sample, sequenced in a study of T cell responses to AZD1222 COVID-19 vaccine. Profiling relied on immunoSEQ multiplex PCR, and the TCRdb table lists in-frame clones only, not all of them. The sample has about 100,000 clones; 80% to 90% are singletons. The sample here was peripheral blood, taken on day 0 of AZD1222 vaccination. Receptor source: an adult in good health.

V gene TRBV3-1 (or the pseudogene TRBV3-2) combines with J gene TRBJ2-2; 9 nucleotides agree with TRBD1. The germline V gene encodes CDR1 LGHDT and CDR2 YNNKEL (reference sequence). V lost 4 bases, J lost 5 bases, and 5 bases stayed unmatched. The CDR3 covers 15 residues. For the CDR3, the DNA is TGTGCCAGCAGCCCACGGGGGACAGGGACCGGGGAGCTGTTTTTT. Its translation is CASSPRGTGTGELFF.

The chain links TRBV5-4 to TRBJ2-3; D could derive from TRBD1 or TRBD2 (5 bases each). Germline loops: CDR1 SGHNT, CDR2 YYREEE (reference sequence). This CDR3 region has 15 residues. Trimming left V 3 bases short and J 2 bases short, with 13 bases between. The CDR3 bases are TGTGCCAGCAGCTACCGGTCGGGGCCCACAGATACGCAGTATTTT. As protein: CASSYRSGPTDTQYF. Full variable domain (outside the CDR3, taken from reference TRBV5-4 and TRBJ2-3): ETGVTQSPTHLIKTRGQQVTLRCSSQSGHNTVSWYQQALGQGPQFIFQYYREEENGRGNFPPRFSGLQFPNYSSELNVNALELDDSALYLCASSYRSGPTDTQYFGPGTRLTVL.

The CDR3 reads CAGGTGQITDTQYF. The CDR3 region has the DNA TGTGCCGGCGGGACAGGGCAAATCACAGATACGCAGTATTTT. The gene calls are TRBV2 and TRBJ2-3; 9 bases map to TRBD1. The CDR3 totals 14 residues. Germline lookup yields CDR1 SNHLY and CDR2 FYNNEI. V shed 11 bases, J shed 2 bases, and the junction held 8 bases outside the gene matches. Full variable domain (rest looked up from reference TRBV2 and TRBJ2-3): EPEVTQTPSHQVTQMGQEVILRCVPISNHLYFYWYRQILGQKVEFLVSFYNNEISEKSEIFDDQFSVERPDGSNFTLKIRSTKLEDSAMYFCAGGTGQITDTQYFGPGTRLTVL.

The genes are TRBV5-4 and TRBJ2-7; TRBD2 aligns across 8 bases. The CDR3 is 15 amino acids. Per germline, CDR1 SGHNT and CDR2 YYREEE (reference sequence). After removal of 2 bases from V and 1 base from J, the junction contained 5 bases not matched to a gene. The CDR3 sequence: CASSFGSGISYEQYF. The CDR3 nucleotides read TGTGCCAGCAGCTTTGGTAGCGGGATATCCTACGAGCAGTACTTC. Based on the CDR3 plus reference TRBV5-4 and TRBJ2-7, the full variable domain is ETGVTQSPTHLIKTRGQQVTLRCSSQSGHNTVSWYQQALGQGPQFIFQYYREEENGRGNFPPRFSGLQFPNYSSELNVNALELDDSALYLCASSFGSGISYEQYFGPGTRLTVT.

This rearrangement joins TRBV10-3 to TRBJ1-4; D ambiguous. This CDR3 is built from 12 residues. Trimming cost V 8 bases and J 5 bases, with 9 bases left between them. Germline V gene data show CDR1 as ENHRY and CDR2 as SYGVKD. In nucleotides, the CDR3 is TGTGCCATCCCCGAGGGCAATGAAAAACTGTTTTTT. It is translated as CAIPEGNEKLFF.

The chain employs TRBV5-5 and TRBJ2-7; 7 positions agree with TRBD1. This CDR3 spans 16 amino acids. Looked up from germline, CDR1 is SGHKS and CDR2 is YYEKEE (reference sequence). The trim removed 5 bases at V and 1 base at J, leaving 12 bases unmatched. This CDR3 is CASSEATGSSSYEQYF. Written as DNA, the CDR3 is TGTGCCAGCAGTGAAGCGACAGGGTCATCATCCTACGAGCAGTACTTC.

The V and J genes are TRBV7-9 and TRBJ1-1; no clear D gene. Between the trimmed V and J ends, which lost 6 bases and 4 bases, there was a span of 6 bases. Germline V lookup: CDR1 SEHNR, CDR2 FQNEAQ (reference sequence). The CDR3 runs to 11 residues. The CDR3: CASRAGTEAFF. CDR3 coding DNA: TGTGCCAGCAGGGCTGGCACTGAAGCTTTCTTT.

The V gene is TRBV7-2, the J gene TRBJ1-6, with D unclear. Germline V gives CDR1 SGHTA, CDR2 FQGNSA. Between the trimmed V and J ends, which lost 3 bases and 10 bases, there was a span of 10 bases. The CDR3 has 13 residues. CDR3 nucleotides: TGTGCCAGCAGCTTGATCCGGGAATCACCCCTCCACTTT. Translated: CASSLIRESPLHF.

This rearrangement joins TRBV5-1 to TRBJ2-1, with D unclear. Between the trimmed V and J ends, which lost 0 bases and 4 bases, there was a span of 11 bases. This CDR3 contains 15 residues. In germline, CDR1 is SGHRS, CDR2 YFSETQ. The CDR3 here is CASSLASAPYNEQFF. The CDR3 nucleotides read TGCGCCAGCAGCTTGGCTTCAGCCCCTTACAATGAGCAGTTCTTC.

This chain links TRBV5-1 with TRBJ2-7, with 9 positions matching TRBD1. This CDR3 has 13 amino acids. Germline V gene sequence: CDR1 SGHRS, CDR2 YFSETQ. Germline trimming cut 4 bases from V and 5 bases from J; bases unmatched to any gene: 4. The CDR3 reads CASSAGQGHEQYF. DNA for the CDR3: TGCGCCAGCAGCGCGGGACAGGGCCACGAGCAGTACTTC.

This sequence joins TRBV19 and TRBJ1-5, with 10 bases lining up with TRBD1. The trim removed 6 bases at V and 4 bases at J, leaving 6 bases unmatched. Looked up from germline, CDR1 is LNHDA and CDR2 is SQIVND (reference sequence). There are 15 residues in the CDR3. This CDR3 is CASREGTGVNQPQHF. CDR3 coding DNA: TGTGCCAGTAGAGAAGGGACAGGGGTTAATCAGCCCCAGCATTTT.

The table lists this clone with a few counts. The chain combines TRBV6-5 with TRBJ2-7, with a possible D match to TRBD1 (6 bases). V dropped 6 bases and J dropped 3 bases, with 15 bases sitting between them. This CDR3 has 14 residues. In germline, CDR1 is MNHEY, CDR2 SVGAGI. CDR3 sequence (DNA): TGTGCCAGCAGCCGAGACAGGCTTGGCTACGAGCAGTACTTC. It codes for CASSRDRLGYEQYF.

V is TRBV6-5 and J is TRBJ1-4, with D perhaps matching TRBD1 (5 bases). The ends were cut back, 0 bases at V and 8 bases at J, with 13 bases in the middle. This CDR3 contains 15 residues. Germline V gene lookup returns CDR1 MNHEY and CDR2 SVGAGI. The CDR3 spells CASSYSGLRFEKLFF. The CDR3 DNA is TGTGCCAGCAGTTACTCGGGGCTGCGGTTCGAAAAACTGTTTTTT.

Turning to this clone: A read error may produce the germline difference seen at one junction end. The chain's CDR3 is CTSSQAGNTEAFF. CDR3 sequence (DNA): TGTACCAGCAGCCAAGCGGGGAACACTGAAGCTTTCTTT. V usage is TRBV3-1 (or the pseudogene TRBV3-2) and J usage is TRBJ1-1, with no clear D. Germline CDR1 LGHDT, CDR2 YNNKEL (reference sequence). CDR3 size: 13 residues.

The rearrangement links TRBV6-2 or TRBV6-3 to TRBJ1-3, with 7 bases that match TRBD1. V was pared by 6 bases and J by 0 bases, with 8 bases of the junction left unmatched. Germline V gene sequence: CDR1 MNHEY, CDR2 SVGEGT. CDR3 length: 16 residues. The CDR3 sequence is CASSLGQLYSGNTIYF. The CDR3 nucleotides read TGTGCCAGCAGCCTGGGACAGCTCTACTCTGGAAACACCATATATTTT.

This clone appeared a single time. The chain joins TRBV4-3 to TRBJ1-1; no definite D call. CDR1 is LGHNA and CDR2 is YSLEER in the germline V gene. The CDR3 is 14 residues long. Trimming took off 0 bases at V and 1 base at J, with 6 bases between the two ends. CDR3 nucleotide sequence: TGCGCCAGCAGCCAAGATCCGGGGAACACTGAAGCTTTCTTT. This sequence encodes CASSQDPGNTEAFF.

The V call is TRBV11-2, the J call TRBJ2-3; the match to TRBD2 covers 13 bases. The trim removed 1 base at V and 4 bases at J, leaving 5 bases unmatched. The CDR3 is made up of 17 amino acids. Germline assignment: CDR1 SGHAT and CDR2 FQNNGV. CDR3 coding DNA: TGTGCCAGCAGCTTAGGAGGACTAGCGGGAGTCCCAGATACGCAGTATTTT. This encodes CASSLGGLAGVPDTQYF.

The CDR3 loop is CASSLEVASSYEQYF. The CDR3 DNA reads as TGCGCCAGCAGCTTAGAGGTAGCGTCCTCCTACGAGCAGTACTTC. The genes are TRBV5-1 and TRBJ2-7, with a possible D match to TRBD2 (5 bases). The germline V gene has CDR1 SGHRS and CDR2 YFSETQ. The CDR3 extends over 15 amino acids. The V end lost 2 bases, the J end lost 0 bases, and 12 bases lay between the germline ends.

The V gene is TRBV5-1, the J gene TRBJ2-6; D possibly uses TRBD1 or TRBD2 (6 bases each). CDR3 length: 16 residues. V lost 4 bases, J lost 4 bases, and 15 bases lay in between. From germline, CDR1 is SGHRS and CDR2 YFSETQ. The CDR3 protein is CASSTRGATGANVLTF. DNA of the CDR3: TGCGCCAGCAGCACAAGGGGGGCTACGGGGGCCAACGTCCTGACTTTC. Looking up the rest from reference TRBV5-1 and TRBJ2-6 gives the full variable domain: KAGVTQTPRYLIKTRGQQVTLSCSPISGHRSVSWYQQTPGQGLQFLFEYFSETQRNKGNFPGRFSGRQFSNSRSEMNVSTLELGDSALYLCASSTRGATGANVLTFGAGSRLTVL.

This clone was observed a single time. V and J are TRBV5-1 and TRBJ2-7; tentatively, D is TRBD2 (6 bases). Deletions cut 5 bases from V and 6 bases from J, with 18 bases between. Germline-derived CDR1 and CDR2 are SGHRS and YFSETQ. The CDR3 is 14 residues long. For the CDR3, the DNA is TGCGCCAGCAGACCGAGCGGAGGGGATGCCGAGCAGTACTTC. This codes for CASRPSGGDAEQYF.

This clone was seen a few times. A read error may account for a junction end that differs from germline. The genes are TRBV14 and TRBJ1-1, with a weak D call TRBD1 (6 bases). The CDR3 loop spans 13 amino acids. CDR1 is SGHDN and CDR2 is FVKESK in the germline V gene. CDR3 region: CASSQDSWTVSPF. The CDR3 coding sequence is TGTGCCAGCAGCCAAGATTCCTGGACAGTCTCCCCCTTT.

This chain connects TRBV5-6 to TRBJ1-2, with a tentative D call TRBD1 (6 bases). The CDR3 is 14 residues long. Germline loops: CDR1 SGHDT, CDR2 YYEEEE. The V end was cut by 0 bases, the J end by 6 bases, with 12 bases between. CDR3 in amino acids: CASSLVSGADGYTF. CDR3 nucleotides: TGTGCCAGCAGCTTGGTGTCAGGGGCTGATGGCTACACCTTC.

This chain connects TRBV3-1 (or the pseudogene TRBV3-2) to TRBJ2-1, with 11 bases lining up with TRBD2. The CDR3 is 21 amino acids. Germline V gene lookup returns CDR1 LGHDT and CDR2 YNNKEL (reference sequence). V lost 3 bases, J lost 6 bases, and 22 bases stayed unmatched. The DNA of the CDR3 is TGTGCCAGCAGCCACCTACCCGGACTAGCGGGTAAAAGAGGCGGAACCAATGAGCAGTTCTTC. Protein product: CASSHLPGLAGKRGGTNEQFF.